Listed below are T cell receptor beta chains from one sample, sequenced in a study of tumor-infiltrating lymphocytes in localized non-small cell lung cancer. The repertoire was sequenced with immunoSEQ multiplex PCR; TCRdb's copy has only in-frame clones and lacks some. The table includes some 9,500 clones, roughly 71% detected once. The sequencing input was lung tumor tissue. Receptors originate from a human donor with non-small cell lung cancer. CDR3s include the opening cysteine and the closing phenylalanine or tryptophan. D genes are given only for firm matches. The size entry is marked missing in some rows and otherwise reads once, few, many or a size class.

clone_size j_call d_call v_call cdr3_nt cdr3_aa
. TRBJ1-5 TRBD1 TRBV28 TGTGCCAGCAGCTCCCGACAGGGCACTTATAGCAATCAGCCCCAGCATTTT CASSSRQGTYSNQPQHF
. TRBJ1-4 . TRBV6-5 TGTGCCAGCAGTTTAAACATGGGGGAACTGTTTTTT CASSLNMGELFF
. TRBJ1-5 . TRBV5-1 TGCGCCAGCAGCTTGGGGGAACGGCAGCCCCAGCATTTT CASSLGERQPQHF
. TRBJ1-2 TRBD1 TRBV11-2 TGTGCCAGCAGCTCCGGGACAGGGAAGGGAAAAGGCTACACCTTC CASSSGTGKGKGYTF
. TRBJ1-5 . TRBV20-1 TGCAGTGCTGCCCGGGACCAGCCCCAGCATTTT CSAARDQPQHF
. TRBJ1-5 TRBD1 TRBV4-1 TGCGCCAGCAGCCAAGGTCCGGGACAGGGGGCACGTAGCAATCAGCCCCAGCATTTT CASSQGPGQGARSNQPQHF
. TRBJ2-2 TRBD1 TRBV15 TGTGCCACCAGCAGAGGACAGGGGTGGGCCGGGGAGCTGTTTTTT CATSRGQGWAGELFF
. TRBJ2-2 TRBD1 TRBV6-5 TGTGCCACCTCCCTTGAGGGGGCAGTCGGGGAGCTGTTTTTT CATSLEGAVGELFF
few TRBJ2-1 TRBD2 TRBV6-7 TGTGCCAGCAGTTACCGGTGGGGGGGCTACAATGAGCAGTTCTTC CASSYRWGGYNEQFF
few TRBJ1-1 . TRBV6-5 TGTGCCAGCTCCTACCCGGGGGGGACTGAAGCTTTCTTT CASSYPGGTEAFF
. TRBJ1-2 . TRBV5-6 TGTGCCAGCAGCTTGGTGCCAGGCGGGGGCTACACCTTC CASSLVPGGGYTF
. TRBJ1-6 TRBD1 TRBV4-2 TGTGCCAGCAGCCAAGACTACAGGGGGGATTCACCCCTCCACTTT CASSQDYRGDSPLHF
. TRBJ1-2 TRBD1 TRBV5-1 TGCGCCAGCAGCTTCCGGGACAGGGGGTTCTATGGCTACACCTTC CASSFRDRGFYGYTF
. TRBJ1-1 TRBD1 TRBV6-1 TGTGCCAGCAAAGACAGGGGGTATCGGGACACTGAAGCTTTCTTT CASKDRGYRDTEAFF
. TRBJ1-1 . TRBV7-9 TGTGCCAGCAGCTTAGGGACATCCAACACTGAAGCTTTCTTT CASSLGTSNTEAFF
. TRBJ1-2 TRBD1 TRBV5-1 TGCGCCAGCAGCTTGCCGGGACAGGGCGCCTATGGCTACACCTTC CASSLPGQGAYGYTF
once TRBJ1-6 . TRBV6-5 TGTGCCAGCAGTTACTCGAGGCTGGCACCCCTCCACTTT CASSYSRLAPLHF
. TRBJ1-6 TRBD1 TRBV28 TGTGCCAGCAGTTTTTCAGCCACAGGGGGCTATAATTCACCCCTCCACTTT CASSFSATGGYNSPLHF
. TRBJ2-5 . TRBV19 TGTGCCAGTACCCGATATGGGGGAGGGACAGACCTCCAAGAGACCCAGTACTTC CASTRYGGGTDLQETQYF
. TRBJ1-2 TRBD1 TRBV5-6 TGTGCCAGCAGCCAGGGACAGAACTATGGCTACACCTTC CASSQGQNYGYTF
. TRBJ1-1 . TRBV11-2 TGTGCCAGCAGCTTAGAGGCGGTTGGGCCCACTGAAGCTTTCTTT CASSLEAVGPTEAFF
. TRBJ2-7 . TRBV20-1 TGCAGCTTCAAGACGGACTACGAGCAGTACTTC CSFKTDYEQYF
. TRBJ1-1 TRBD1 TRBV28 TGTGCCAGCAGGGCCGGACAGGGCAGCACTGAAGCTTTCTTT CASRAGQGSTEAFF
. TRBJ2-7 TRBD1 TRBV10-3 TGTGCCATCCGAGCCGGGACAGGGGAATACGAGCAGTACTTC CAIRAGTGEYEQYF
. TRBJ2-5 . TRBV6-1 TGTGCCAGCGGTCTATCAGAGACCCAGTACTTC CASGLSETQYF
few TRBJ1-3 . TRBV29-1 TGCAGCGTCCGAGGGGGTGGGAACACCATATATTTT CSVRGGGNTIYF
medium-sized TRBJ2-3 TRBD2 TRBV19 TGTGCCAGTAGGCCAAGACTAGCGGGGGTCACAGATACGCAGTATTTT CASRPRLAGVTDTQYF
few TRBJ2-5 . TRBV15 TGTGCCACCAGCAGAGATGAGGTGGAGACCCAGTACTTC CATSRDEVETQYF
once TRBJ2-2 . TRBV7-6 TGTGCCAGCAGCTTAGAGAGGGGCGAGCTGTTTTTT CASSLERGELFF
. TRBJ1-2 . TRBV5-4 TGTGCCAGCAGCTTCTGGCCTCTTTGGCAGGGGAGAGGCTACACCTTC CASSFWPLWQGRGYTF
. TRBJ1-4 . TRBV27 TGTGCCAGCAGTTTGGGGTGGGGTAATGAAAAACTGTTTTTT CASSLGWGNEKLFF
. TRBJ2-2 . TRBV7-2 TGTGCCAGTGAACCCAGGAACACCGGGGAGCTGTTTTTT CASEPRNTGELFF
. TRBJ2-3 . TRBV29-1 TGCAGCGTACAGGGGAGAGGGCAGGGAGGGACAGATACGCAGTATTTT CSVQGRGQGGTDTQYF
. TRBJ1-1 . TRBV5-1 TGCGCCAGCAGCCAACGGACCGCCAACACTGAAGCTTTCTTT CASSQRTANTEAFF
few TRBJ1-1 TRBD1 TRBV6-1 TGTGCCAGCAGTGATCCGTCCGGGACAGCCACTGAAGCTTTCTTT CASSDPSGTATEAFF
. TRBJ1-2 . TRBV30 TGTGCCTGGAGACCGGGATATAACTATGGCTACACCTTC CAWRPGYNYGYTF
. TRBJ1-2 TRBD1 TRBV6-1 TGTGCCAGCAGTGAATTTGATGGGACAGATGGCTACACCTTC CASSEFDGTDGYTF
. TRBJ2-1 . TRBV27 TGTGCCAGCAGTTCTCGGACTATTAATGAGCAGTTCTTC CASSSRTINEQFF
. TRBJ1-2 . TRBV11-2 TGTGCCAGCAGCTTAGATAGCCAGAACAAAGGCTACACCTTC CASSLDSQNKGYTF
. TRBJ2-7 TRBD2 TRBV7-2 TGTGCCAGCAGCTTAAGGACTAGCGGGGGGAGGGAGCAGTACTTC CASSLRTSGGREQYF
. TRBJ2-6 . TRBV9 TGTGCCAGCAGCTCCACCAGGGTCGGGGCCAACGTCCTGACTTTC CASSSTRVGANVLTF
. TRBJ1-5 . TRBV5-8 TGTGCCAGCAGCCTGGGGGGCTATAGCAATCAGCCCCAGCATTTT CASSLGGYSNQPQHF
. TRBJ2-1 . TRBV11-2 TGTGCCAGCAGCTTACGGGGGAGAAATGAGCAGTTCTTC CASSLRGRNEQFF
. TRBJ2-3 . TRBV19 TGTGCCAGTAGTCCACGGGATGGTAGCGGCACAGATACGCAGTATTTT CASSPRDGSGTDTQYF
. TRBJ2-1 TRBD2 TRBV7-8 TGTGCCAGCAGCTTAGGGCGGGGGGGAAACAATGAGCAGTTCTTC CASSLGRGGNNEQFF
. TRBJ2-1 . TRBV7-9 TGTGCCAGCAGCTTAGTCCGACAAAGATCCTACAATGAGCAGTTCTTC CASSLVRQRSYNEQFF
. TRBJ2-3 TRBD2 TRBV2 TGTGCCAGCAGAGGACTAGCGGGGGCAGATACGCAGTATTTT CASRGLAGADTQYF
. TRBJ2-6 . TRBV5-5 TGTGCCAGCAGCGTCCTTGAGACTAGGCCTTCTGGGGCCAACGTCCTGACTTTC CASSVLETRPSGANVLTF
once TRBJ1-1 . TRBV4-2 TGTGCCAGCAGCCCCCTGTCGGGCAGGGTGCAAGGGGGCACTGAAGCTTTCTTT CASSPLSGRVQGGTEAFF
. TRBJ1-2 . TRBV30 TGTGCCTGGAGTCAGGACAGCCTGGTTGGCTACACCTTC CAWSQDSLVGYTF
. TRBJ2-7 TRBD2 TRBV19 TGTGCCAGTAGTCACACGAGGACTAGGGCTTACGAGCAGTACTTC CASSHTRTRAYEQYF
. TRBJ2-2 . TRBV29-1 TGCAGCGTGGACACCACCGGGGAGCTGTTTTTT CSVDTTGELFF
few TRBJ1-3 TRBD1 TRBV2 TGTGCCAGCAGTGAAGGAGCGGGGACAGGGGAAAATTTT CASSEGAGTGENF
. TRBJ1-1 . TRBV5-5 TGTGCCAGCAGCTCCAACGCACCTTGGGGGAGAGCTTTCTTT CASSSNAPWGRAFF
few TRBJ2-3 TRBD1 TRBV30 TGTGCCTGGGGGACAGGGGGAACTAGCACAGATACGCAGTATTTT CAWGTGGTSTDTQYF
few TRBJ2-7 TRBD1 TRBV4-2 TGTGCCAGCAGCCAATCGCCGGGACAGGGGACCTACGAGCAGTACTTC CASSQSPGQGTYEQYF
few TRBJ2-2 TRBD1 TRBV6-5 TGTGCCAGCCGACAGGGCGCGCAGGTGACCGGGGAGCTGTTTTTT CASRQGAQVTGELFF
. TRBJ2-5 . TRBV2 TGTGCCAGTAGGGGCCAGTCCGAGACCCAGTACTTC CASRGQSETQYF
. TRBJ1-6 . TRBV28 TGTGCCAGCAGATATGGAGCTTCCTATAATTCACCCCTCCACTTT CASRYGASYNSPLHF
. TRBJ1-2 TRBD1 TRBV5-1 TGCGCCAGCAGCAGGGACAGGTCTAATTTCGCGTATGGCTACACCTTC CASSRDRSNFAYGYTF